The entry below gives a single T cell receptor beta chain sequence along with its context. Its target is not known. The germline gives CDR1 MNHEY, CDR2 SVGAGI. The V gene lost 7 bases and the J gene lost 0 bases, with 12 bases spanning the gap. This CDR3 spans 15 amino acids. This record comes from a study of cytomegalovirus exposure and HLA in healthy donors. Study as a whole: A later analysis reported the same platform for the approximately 110 validation repertoires and the 650 to 750 first-cohort repertoires.

Data came from immunoSEQ multiplex PCR; TCRdb stores just in-frame clones and leaves some out. The sample includes 260,000 or so clones, less than 95% of them seen just once. Study outcomes and limitations: Specificity of three CMV-associated chains for CMV antigens was verified in vitro.

The clonotype originates from a woman under 40 in good health and CMV-seronegative. The source material was PBMCs. The chain recombines TRBV6-5 with TRBJ2-2, with D maybe TRBD2 (6 bases). The CDR3 DNA reads TGTGCCAGCAAACCACCGGGGGCGAACACCGGGGAGCTGTTTTTT. The encoded protein is CASKPPGANTGELFF.